The rows below give T cell receptor beta chains drawn from one sample of a study of fetal regulatory T cell absence and autoimmunity. Data came from immunoSEQ multiplex PCR; TCRdb stores just in-frame clones and leaves some out. The sample gives around 100,000 clones, about 78% of which show up once; 2% is in the top ten. Material: pancreas tissue. These receptors were taken from a male donor with IPEX syndrome. CDR3s include the opening cysteine and the closing phenylalanine or tryptophan. The D gene is left open where the match is weak. Expanded clones are given a class, and other clones once, few, many or no size at all.

>-|TRBV7-9|TRBJ1-4|-
CASSRTATNEKLFF
TGTGCCAGCAGCAGGACAGCAACTAATGAAAAACTGTTTTTT
>-|TRBV18|TRBJ2-7|once
CASSGETVTYEQYF
TGTGCCAGCTCGGGTGAGACAGTTACCTACGAGCAGTACTTC
>TRBD1|TRBV19|TRBJ1-2|few
CASSIDRDSWAF
TGTGCCAGTAGTATAGATCGGGACAGCTGGGCCTTC
>TRBD1|TRBV27|TRBJ2-1|-
CASSLSIGQAYNEQFF
TGTGCCAGCAGTTTATCCATAGGACAGGCCTACAATGAGCAGTTCTTC
>TRBD1|TRBV10-3|TRBJ2-7|-
CAISPGQGAYEQYF
TGTGCCATCAGCCCGGGACAGGGGGCTTACGAGCAGTACTTC
>-|TRBV30|TRBJ2-7|-
CAWSVGIPYEQYF
TGTGCCTGGAGTGTCGGGATACCCTACGAGCAGTACTTC
>-|TRBV7-2|TRBJ1-1|-
CASSLHFLRSTEAFF
TGTGCCAGCAGCTTACATTTTTTACGGAGCACTGAAGCTTTCTTT
>-|TRBV2|TRBJ2-3|-
CASQTSSTDTQYF
TGTGCCAGTCAGACTAGTTCCACAGATACGCAGTATTTT
>-|TRBV29-1|TRBJ2-4|-
CSVEEGAYIQYF
TGCAGCGTCGAGGAAGGGGCCTACATTCAGTACTTC
>-|TRBV14|TRBJ2-1|-
CASSHRLRSYNEQFF
TGTGCCAGCAGCCATCGACTGCGCTCCTACAATGAGCAGTTCTTC
>TRBD2|TRBV14|TRBJ2-5|-
CASSLAGGTQYF
TGTGCCAGCAGCCTAGCGGGGGGGACCCAGTACTTC
>TRBD1|TRBV10-3|TRBJ1-2|few
CAISDGTGGYTNYGYTF
TGTGCCATCAGTGATGGGACAGGGGGTTATACTAACTATGGCTACACCTTC
>TRBD2|TRBV5-1|TRBJ2-5|-
CASSLNRLAGRETQYF
TGCGCCAGCAGCCTTAACCGACTAGCGGGGAGAGAGACCCAGTACTTC
>-|TRBV5-1|TRBJ2-1|-
CASSTRVLEYYNEQFF
TGCGCCAGCAGCACCCGGGTATTGGAGTACTACAATGAGCAGTTCTTC
>TRBD1|TRBV5-5|TRBJ1-2|-
CASSLWWGRGNYGYTF
TGTGCCAGCAGCTTGTGGTGGGGCAGGGGGAACTATGGCTACACCTTC
>-|TRBV16|TRBJ1-2|few
CASSPHTGQGYTF
TGTGCCAGCAGCCCCCATACCGGGCAGGGCTACACCTTC